Listed below are T cell receptor beta chains from one sample, sequenced in a study of blood T cell repertoires in COVID-19. Clones were read by immunoSEQ multiplex PCR, and TCRdb kept only the in-frame ones, dropping some. The sample lists over 200,000 clones; roughly 87% were seen once. The sequenced material came from PBMCs or T cells enriched from blood (not recorded which). The receptor set was obtained from a young man who had recovered from COVID-19. Both conserved end residues are part of each CDR3. The D gene is left open where the match is weak. Only part of the rows carry a size: once, few, many, or a class if the clone is expanded.

clone_size: -; j_call: TRBJ1-5; v_call: TRBV3-1/TRBV3-2; d_call: -; cdr3_aa: CASSQGGGQPQHF; cdr3_nt: TGTGCCAGCAGCCAAGGGGGGGGTCAGCCCCAGCATTTT
clone_size: -; j_call: TRBJ2-1; v_call: TRBV5-1; d_call: TRBD2; cdr3_aa: CASSLRGADNEQFF; cdr3_nt: TGCGCCAGCAGCCTGCGGGGGGCCGACAATGAGCAGTTCTTC
clone_size: -; j_call: TRBJ1-3; v_call: TRBV5-1; d_call: TRBD1; cdr3_aa: CASSLEHSTGLGGAGNTIYF; cdr3_nt: TGCGCCAGCAGCTTGGAGCACTCGACAGGGCTTGGTGGGGCTGGAAACACCATATATTTT
clone_size: -; j_call: TRBJ2-4; v_call: TRBV9; d_call: -; cdr3_aa: CASSPQEVLAKNIQYF; cdr3_nt: TGTGCCAGCAGCCCCCAGGAGGTCTTAGCCAAAAACATTCAGTACTTC
clone_size: -; j_call: TRBJ2-2; v_call: TRBV4-2; d_call: -; cdr3_aa: CASSQAGQGHTGELFF; cdr3_nt: TGTGCCAGCAGCCAAGCGGGGCAGGGGCACACCGGGGAGCTGTTTTTT
clone_size: -; j_call: TRBJ2-7; v_call: TRBV18; d_call: TRBD1; cdr3_aa: CASSPGQGSAYEQYF; cdr3_nt: TGTGCCAGCTCCCCGGGACAGGGCAGCGCCTACGAGCAGTACTTC
clone_size: -; j_call: TRBJ2-7; v_call: TRBV2; d_call: -; cdr3_aa: CASSTVASGLYEQYF; cdr3_nt: TGTGCCAGCAGTACGGTGGCCAGCGGTCTTTACGAGCAGTACTTC
clone_size: -; j_call: TRBJ1-6; v_call: TRBV4-1; d_call: TRBD1; cdr3_aa: CASSQAGTAVYNSPLHF; cdr3_nt: TGCGCCAGCAGCCAAGCTGGGACAGCGGTATATAATTCACCCCTCCACTTT
clone_size: -; j_call: TRBJ1-5; v_call: TRBV5-1; d_call: TRBD1; cdr3_aa: CARRDRVFQPQHF; cdr3_nt: TGCGCCCGAAGGGACAGGGTATTTCAGCCCCAGCATTTT
clone_size: -; j_call: TRBJ1-4; v_call: TRBV2; d_call: -; cdr3_aa: CANRRSSANEKLFF; cdr3_nt: TGTGCCAACAGACGGAGCTCGGCTAATGAAAAACTGTTTTTT
clone_size: -; j_call: TRBJ2-1; v_call: TRBV5-1; d_call: -; cdr3_aa: CASSLGGQTEQFF; cdr3_nt: TGCGCCAGCAGCTTGGGGGGGCAGACTGAGCAGTTCTTC
clone_size: -; j_call: TRBJ2-2; v_call: TRBV6-5; d_call: -; cdr3_aa: CASSWNFEAGELFF; cdr3_nt: TGTGCCAGCAGTTGGAATTTCGAGGCCGGGGAGCTGTTTTTT
clone_size: -; j_call: TRBJ1-5; v_call: TRBV28; d_call: -; cdr3_aa: CASSQRGTGFFPQHF; cdr3_nt: TGTGCCAGCTCCCAAAGGGGAACAGGGTTCTTCCCCCAGCATTTT
clone_size: -; j_call: TRBJ1-5; v_call: TRBV6-1; d_call: -; cdr3_aa: CASSEALQGQPQHF; cdr3_nt: TGTGCCAGCAGTGAAGCGCTTCAGGGTCAGCCCCAGCATTTT
clone_size: once; j_call: TRBJ2-5; v_call: TRBV18; d_call: TRBD1; cdr3_aa: CASSPRQGEGETQYF; cdr3_nt: TGTGCCAGCTCACCGAGACAGGGAGAAGGGGAGACCCAGTACTTC
clone_size: -; j_call: TRBJ1-4; v_call: TRBV7-9; d_call: TRBD1; cdr3_aa: CASSLDVQGRIGEKLFF; cdr3_nt: TGTGCCAGCAGCTTAGATGTACAGGGGCGTATAGGTGAAAAACTGTTTTTT
clone_size: -; j_call: TRBJ1-2; v_call: TRBV5-1; d_call: -; cdr3_aa: CASSLGQGGRDGYTF; cdr3_nt: TGCGCCAGCAGCTTGGGTCAGGGCGGAAGGGATGGCTACACCTTC
clone_size: -; j_call: TRBJ2-7; v_call: TRBV4-1; d_call: -; cdr3_aa: CASSPSQGGNYEQYF; cdr3_nt: TGCGCCAGCAGCCCTTCCCAGGGAGGAAACTACGAGCAGTACTTC
clone_size: once; j_call: TRBJ1-6; v_call: TRBV6-5; d_call: TRBD1; cdr3_aa: CASSSDRDGNSPLHF; cdr3_nt: TGTGCCAGCAGTTCCGACAGGGACGGGAATTCACCCCTCCACTTT
clone_size: -; j_call: TRBJ2-7; v_call: TRBV5-1; d_call: TRBD1; cdr3_aa: CASGSGTGGSYEQYF; cdr3_nt: TGCGCCAGCGGAAGCGGGACAGGGGGTTCCTACGAGCAGTACTTC
clone_size: -; j_call: TRBJ2-1; v_call: TRBV7-8; d_call: TRBD2; cdr3_aa: CASSDTSSGGGNEQFF; cdr3_nt: TGTGCCAGCAGCGATACCTCTAGCGGGGGGGGCAATGAGCAGTTCTTC
clone_size: many; j_call: TRBJ1-2; v_call: TRBV5-5; d_call: -; cdr3_aa: CASKTVRDYGYTF; cdr3_nt: TGTGCCAGCAAGACAGTTCGGGACTATGGCTACACCTTC
clone_size: -; j_call: TRBJ1-5; v_call: TRBV12-3/TRBV12-4; d_call: -; cdr3_aa: CASTWGVGQPQHF; cdr3_nt: TGTGCCAGCACTTGGGGGGTGGGACAGCCCCAGCATTTT
clone_size: -; j_call: TRBJ1-4; v_call: TRBV10-1; d_call: -; cdr3_aa: CASSAGSTNEKLFF; cdr3_nt: TGCGCCAGCAGTGCAGGATCAACTAATGAAAAACTGTTTTTT
clone_size: -; j_call: TRBJ2-7; v_call: TRBV2; d_call: -; cdr3_aa: CASGSPSSYEQYF; cdr3_nt: TGTGCCAGCGGCTCTCCCAGCTCCTACGAGCAGTACTTC
clone_size: few; j_call: TRBJ2-7; v_call: TRBV5-1; d_call: -; cdr3_aa: CASSLTGSASYEQYF; cdr3_nt: TGCGCCAGCAGCTTGACAGGGTCAGCCTCCTACGAGCAGTACTTC
clone_size: -; j_call: TRBJ2-7; v_call: TRBV30; d_call: -; cdr3_aa: CAWSPNSYEQYF; cdr3_nt: TGTGCCTGGAGTCCTAATTCGTACGAGCAGTACTTC
clone_size: -; j_call: TRBJ2-7; v_call: TRBV30; d_call: TRBD1; cdr3_aa: CACSNPGQQYEQYF; cdr3_nt: TGTGCCTGTTCAAATCCGGGACAGCAATACGAGCAGTACTTC
clone_size: once; j_call: TRBJ2-2; v_call: TRBV6-4; d_call: -; cdr3_aa: CASSATTNTGELFF; cdr3_nt: TGTGCCAGCTCAGCGACTACAAACACCGGGGAGCTGTTTTTT
clone_size: -; j_call: TRBJ2-1; v_call: TRBV14; d_call: TRBD2; cdr3_aa: CASSPGLANEQFF; cdr3_nt: TGTGCCAGCAGCCCCGGACTAGCGAATGAGCAGTTCTTC
clone_size: -; j_call: TRBJ2-1; v_call: TRBV11-2; d_call: -; cdr3_aa: CATKSAVGGVRNEQFF; cdr3_nt: TGTGCCACCAAAAGCGCTGTGGGAGGTGTCAGGAATGAGCAGTTCTTC
clone_size: -; j_call: TRBJ2-7; v_call: TRBV6-6; d_call: -; cdr3_aa: CASSYSGQYLLGEQYF; cdr3_nt: TGTGCCAGCAGTTACTCTGGGCAGTACCTCCTTGGGGAGCAGTACTTC
clone_size: many; j_call: TRBJ2-7; v_call: TRBV5-4; d_call: TRBD2; cdr3_aa: CASSHGPSGRDEQYF; cdr3_nt: TGTGCCAGCAGCCATGGGCCTAGCGGGAGGGACGAGCAGTACTTC
clone_size: -; j_call: TRBJ2-3; v_call: TRBV20-1; d_call: -; cdr3_aa: CSAPRADTQYF; cdr3_nt: TGCAGTGCTCCCCGCGCAGATACGCAGTATTTT
clone_size: -; j_call: TRBJ1-4; v_call: TRBV7-2; d_call: -; cdr3_aa: CASSPRTTTNEKLFF; cdr3_nt: TGTGCCAGCAGCCCCCGGACAACAACTAATGAAAAACTGTTTTTT
clone_size: -; j_call: TRBJ2-5; v_call: TRBV7-8; d_call: -; cdr3_aa: CASSLQGWQETQYF; cdr3_nt: TGTGCCAGCAGCTTACAGGGGTGGCAAGAGACCCAGTACTTC
clone_size: -; j_call: TRBJ1-2; v_call: TRBV11-2; d_call: TRBD1; cdr3_aa: CASSQTGQSGYTF; cdr3_nt: TGTGCCAGCAGTCAAACGGGACAGTCTGGCTACACCTTC
clone_size: -; j_call: TRBJ1-1; v_call: TRBV19; d_call: -; cdr3_aa: CASRSGGSNTEAFF; cdr3_nt: TGTGCCAGTAGAAGCGGCGGTAGTAACACTGAAGCTTTCTTT
clone_size: -; j_call: TRBJ1-4; v_call: TRBV5-1; d_call: TRBD1; cdr3_aa: CASSWGTANEKLFF; cdr3_nt: TGCGCCAGCAGCTGGGGGACAGCAAATGAAAAACTGTTTTTT
clone_size: -; j_call: TRBJ2-5; v_call: TRBV2; d_call: TRBD1; cdr3_aa: CASSEALGGRATQYF; cdr3_nt: TGTGCCAGCAGTGAAGCGCTAGGGGGCCGGGCGACCCAGTACTTC